The clone carrying this TCR beta chain came up once. Prior autoimmune disease or systemic immunosuppression barred patients. The data were obtained in a study of OX40 agonist ivuxolimab in advanced cancers. Study background: Dose-escalation patients suffered from hepatocellular carcinoma, melanoma, renal cell or head and neck cancer. Mean age approximately 59 years, range roughly 20 to 85; approximately 83% male. Previous treatment with anti-PD-1, anti-PD-L1 or anti-CTLA-4 therapy was allowed; 40% had received some.

Profiled with immunoSEQ multiplex PCR; TCRdb holds only in-frame clones, not every one. This table holds roughly 48,000 clones, about 87% found once. Deletions cut 1 base from V and 0 bases from J, with 9 bases between. Germline V gene sequence: CDR1 SEHNR, CDR2 FQNEAQ (reference sequence). The CDR3 runs 15 residues. This clonotype was sampled from an adult with an advanced solid tumor such as melanoma, head and neck, liver or kidney cancer. The rearrangement uses TRBV7-9 and TRBJ1-2; D is undetermined. The sample in question was CD4+ or CD8+ T cells sorted from blood, obtained in a trial of the OX40 agonist ivuxolimab. CDR3: CASSLGVTPNYGYTF. The DNA of the CDR3 is TGTGCCAGCAGCTTAGGAGTCACTCCTAACTATGGCTACACCTTC.